A selection of T cell receptor beta chains follows, all from one sample in a study of cytomegalovirus exposure and HLA in healthy donors. The assay was immunoSEQ multiplex PCR, and TCRdb's table has in-frame clones only and misses some. In the table there are 150,000 to 200,000 clones, roughly 74% of which are singletons. The sequenced sample was PBMCs. The receptors were gathered from a woman aged 25 to 39 in good health and CMV-seronegative. The CDR3 runs from the conserved cysteine through the conserved F or W. The D gene is left open where the match is weak. Only some rows state a clone size, as once, few, many or a class for expanded clones.

clone size	D gene	V gene	J gene	CDR3 DNA	CDR3 protein
NA	TRBD2	TRBV4-2	TRBJ2-2	TGTGCCAGCAGCCAAGATCCCTTGGGAGGGAGATGGGCCGGGGAGCTGTTTTTT	CASSQDPLGGRWAGELFF
NA	NA	TRBV14	TRBJ2-1	TGTGCCAGCAGCCAAGGCAGGGGACCCTCCTACAATGAGCAGTTCTTC	CASSQGRGPSYNEQFF
NA	NA	TRBV9	TRBJ2-3	TGTGCCAGCAGCGTACTGGAGGGAGTAGCAGATACGCAGTATTTT	CASSVLEGVADTQYF
few	NA	TRBV19	TRBJ2-7	TGTGCCAGTAGTCGAGCCGGAGGCGGGATCCGTTCCTACGAGCAGTACTTC	CASSRAGGGIRSYEQYF
NA	TRBD1	TRBV7-8	TRBJ1-2	TGTGCCAGCAGCCCGAGGACAGGGAACTATGGCTACACCTTC	CASSPRTGNYGYTF
NA	TRBD2	TRBV19	TRBJ2-7	TGTGCCAGTAGTATCGGGGGGGCCGAGCAGTACTTC	CASSIGGAEQYF
NA	TRBD1	TRBV4-1	TRBJ1-1	TGCGTCAGCAGCCAAGATCTCTACAGGGGGAACACTGAAGCTTTCTTT	CVSSQDLYRGNTEAFF
once	TRBD1	TRBV5-1	TRBJ1-6	TGCGCCAGCAGCTTGGAGGGGACAGATAATTCACCCCTCCACTTT	CASSLEGTDNSPLHF
NA	NA	TRBV19	TRBJ1-5	TGTGCCAGTAGTATATTCCGCGAGAGCAATCAGCCCCAGCATTTT	CASSIFRESNQPQHF
NA	TRBD2	TRBV11-2	TRBJ2-7	TGTGCCAGCAGCTTAACTAGCGGGTCGTACGAGCAGTACTTC	CASSLTSGSYEQYF
NA	NA	TRBV6-1	TRBJ2-2	TGTGCCAGCAGTGAAGCCTGGGGGCCCAACACCGGGGAGCTGTTTTTT	CASSEAWGPNTGELFF
NA	NA	TRBV7-3	TRBJ1-1	TGTGCCAGCAGCTTAACGGGGGGTGGTGAAGCTTTCTTT	CASSLTGGGEAFF
NA	NA	TRBV9	TRBJ2-7	TGTGCCAGCAGCGTACAGACTAGGGCCCCACGTTACGAGCAGTACTTC	CASSVQTRAPRYEQYF
NA	TRBD2	TRBV5-1	TRBJ2-3	TGCGCCAGCAGCTTGAGGTCGGCTAGCGGGGGGAACTCTCCAGATACGCAGTATTTT	CASSLRSASGGNSPDTQYF
NA	TRBD2	TRBV11-1	TRBJ2-1	TGTGCCAGCAGCCCTCGCGGGGGGTCTTACAATGAGCAGTTCTTC	CASSPRGGSYNEQFF
NA	TRBD1	TRBV18	TRBJ1-2	TGTGCCAGCTCACCCGGACAGGGCGGCACCTATGGCTACACCTTC	CASSPGQGGTYGYTF
few	TRBD2	TRBV7-9	TRBJ2-3	TGTTCCAGCATCTCCGGACTCGGGAGGGGCGATACGCAGTATTTT	CSSISGLGRGDTQYF
few	NA	TRBV9	TRBJ2-1	TGTGCCAGCAGCGTTAGATCTTCGGATGAGCAGTTCTTC	CASSVRSSDEQFF
few	TRBD2	TRBV7-6	TRBJ2-5	TGTGCCAGCAGCTTAAGGCTAGCGGGGTACCAAGAGACCCAGTACTTC	CASSLRLAGYQETQYF
NA	NA	TRBV7-9	TRBJ2-1	TGTGCCAGCACCTCGGGTAGCGGAAATTCCGGGGGGCAGTTCTTC	CASTSGSGNSGGQFF
NA	NA	TRBV5-1	TRBJ1-1	TGCGCCAGCAGCTGGTACAGGGATACCACTGAAGCTTTCTTT	CASSWYRDTTEAFF
few	NA	TRBV7-2	TRBJ2-1	TGTGCCAGCAGCTTAGTTTTCTCCGCCTTCAGGGACTACAATGAGCAGTTCTTC	CASSLVFSAFRDYNEQFF
NA	TRBD1	TRBV7-9	TRBJ2-7	TGTGCCAGCAGCTTATCGCGGACAGGACCCTACGAGCAGTACTTC	CASSLSRTGPYEQYF
NA	NA	TRBV5-1	TRBJ1-2	TGCGCCAGCAGCCTCGACAGTCACATAGACTATGGCTACACCTTC	CASSLDSHIDYGYTF
NA	TRBD1	TRBV7-9	TRBJ2-7	TGTGCCAGCAGCGAGGGGACAGGGGACTACGAGCAGTACTTC	CASSEGTGDYEQYF
few	NA	TRBV21-1	TRBJ1-6	TGTGCCAGCAGCGAAGAGATTAAGGGACAGGATAATTCACCCCTCCACTTT	CASSEEIKGQDNSPLHF
NA	NA	TRBV5-4	TRBJ2-7	TGTGCCAGCAGCTCTCTAGGGGACGAGCAGTACTTC	CASSSLGDEQYF
NA	NA	TRBV4-3	TRBJ2-7	TGCGCCAGCAGCCCGGTGCAAACAGGTGCCTACGAGCAGTACTTC	CASSPVQTGAYEQYF
NA	NA	TRBV5-1	TRBJ2-1	TGCGCCAGCAGCTTGGTCCTAGCGAAAAACAATGAGCAGTTCTTC	CASSLVLAKNNEQFF
NA	TRBD1	TRBV6-1	TRBJ1-3	TGTGCCAGCAGTGAAGCGTTGGGACAGGGGGGAAACACCATATATTTT	CASSEALGQGGNTIYF
NA	NA	TRBV4-2	TRBJ2-3	TGTGCCAGCAGCTTCCGAACTAGTGGGGGCACAGATACGCAGTATTTT	CASSFRTSGGTDTQYF
NA	NA	TRBV4-3	TRBJ2-7	TGCGCCAGCAGCCAAGATTTAAGCAGGGGCTCCTACGAGCAGTACTTC	CASSQDLSRGSYEQYF
NA	TRBD1	TRBV9	TRBJ1-1	TGTGCCAGCAGCGTAGACCTCGGACAGGGGGCGCGAAACACTGAAGCTTTCTTT	CASSVDLGQGARNTEAFF
NA	TRBD2	TRBV5-4	TRBJ2-5	TGTGCCAGCAGCCAAGGACTAGCGGGGGGGCCGGGAGAGACCCAGTACTTC	CASSQGLAGGPGETQYF
NA	NA	TRBV19	TRBJ1-2	TGTGCCAGTAGTCAAGAACCAGGGTACTATGGCTACACCTTC	CASSQEPGYYGYTF
few	TRBD1	TRBV11-2	TRBJ2-3	TGTGCCAGCAGCTTAGGGACAGGGAGATTTACAGATACGCAGTATTTT	CASSLGTGRFTDTQYF
NA	NA	TRBV5-1	TRBJ1-4	TGCGCCAGCAGGTCGCGGGGATCTAATGAAAAACTGTTTTTT	CASRSRGSNEKLFF
few	NA	TRBV29-1	TRBJ1-2	TGCAGCGTTGGAGTAGGAGGTGGCTACACCTTC	CSVGVGGGYTF
NA	NA	TRBV5-1	TRBJ1-1	TGCGCCAGCTCTACGCAGGGGTTGAACACTGAAGCTTTCTTT	CASSTQGLNTEAFF
few	NA	TRBV18	TRBJ2-5	TGTGCCAGCTCACCACAAGGCAGGGCATGGGAGACCCAGTACTTC	CASSPQGRAWETQYF
NA	TRBD2	TRBV5-6	TRBJ2-1	TGTGCCAGCAGCCCCGGGACTAGCGGGAGTAGGTATGAGCAGTTCTTC	CASSPGTSGSRYEQFF
NA	TRBD2	TRBV5-1	TRBJ2-3	TGCGCCAGCTCGGGACTCGGGACTAGCGCAGATACGCAGTATTTT	CASSGLGTSADTQYF
few	NA	TRBV5-1	TRBJ1-4	TGCGCCAGCAGCTTTAGTTCCTGGAGCGAAAAACTGTTTTTT	CASSFSSWSEKLFF
once	NA	TRBV6-1	TRBJ1-3	TGTGCCAGCAGTTATGGCAGGGCGGGAAACACCATATATTTT	CASSYGRAGNTIYF
NA	TRBD1	TRBV7-7	TRBJ2-3	TGTGCTAGCAGCTTAGGAGGGACAGGGGGAGATACGCAGTATTTT	CASSLGGTGGDTQYF